These 26 T cell receptor beta chains came from one sample sequenced in a study of blood T cell repertoires in COVID-19. Assay used: immunoSEQ multiplex PCR; TCRdb lists only in-frame clones, some missing. In the table there are a few hundred thousand clones, 70% to 90% of which are singletons. Sequencing was carried out using PBMCs or T cells enriched from blood (not recorded which). The receptors shown here come from a man between 25 and 39 years old who had recovered from COVID-19.

The chain is built from TRBV20-1 and TRBJ2-3, with D possibly matching TRBD1 (5 bases). Per germline, CDR1 DFQATT and CDR2 SNEGSKA (reference sequence). This CDR3 has 11 amino acids. V lost 6 bases, J lost 4 bases, and 8 bases lay in between. DNA for the CDR3: TGCAGTGCCCTAGGGGCAGATACGCAGTATTTT. This sequence encodes CSALGADTQYF.

The J gene is TRBJ2-1, the V gene TRBV18, with D possibly being TRBD1 (5 bases). The CDR3 contains 16 residues. CDR1 is KGHSH and CDR2 is LQKENI in the germline V gene. Between the trimmed V and J ends, which lost 1 base and 6 bases, there was a span of 16 bases. The CDR3 region is CASSPQGLAPSNEQFF. CDR3 bases: TGTGCCAGCTCACCACAGGGGCTCGCCCCCTCCAATGAGCAGTTCTTC.

The rearrangement joins TRBV4-2 to TRBJ1-5, with a possible D match to TRBD1 (5 bases). V shed 1 base and J shed 2 bases, with 9 bases lying between them. Germline CDR1 reads LGHNA; CDR2 reads YNFKEQ. The CDR3 is 15 amino acids. CDR3 nucleotides: TGTGCCAGCAGCCAAGCAGGGAATGGCAATCAGCCCCAGCATTTT. Protein sequence: CASSQAGNGNQPQHF.

The chain couples TRBV10-3 to TRBJ2-3, with D possibly TRBD2 on 5 matching bases. The CDR3 extends over 13 amino acids. The V gene lost 11 bases and the J gene lost 5 bases, with 17 bases spanning the gap. Germline V gene data show CDR1 as ENHRY and CDR2 as SYGVKD. CDR3: CAYGGGVKDTQYF. The CDR3 DNA reads as TGTGCCTATGGAGGTGGGGTAAAAGATACGCAGTATTTT.

V is TRBV5-1 and J is TRBJ2-4, with 7 positions matching TRBD1. The CDR3 spans 18 residues. Germline V gene data show CDR1 as SGHRS and CDR2 as YFSETQ. V dropped 3 bases and J dropped 6; count of bases not matched to a gene: 18. This CDR3 is CASSSRPTGVWWGNIQYF. DNA for the CDR3: TGCGCCAGCAGCTCCCGACCCACAGGGGTTTGGTGGGGAAACATTCAGTACTTC. Filled out from reference TRBV5-1 and TRBJ2-4, the complete variable domain reads KAGVTQTPRYLIKTRGQQVTLSCSPISGHRSVSWYQQTPGQGLQFLFEYFSETQRNKGNFPGRFSGRQFSNSRSEMNVSTLELGDSALYLCASSSRPTGVWWGNIQYFGAGTRLSVL.

The V call is TRBV5-1, the J call TRBJ1-1, with 8 bases lining up with TRBD1. Trimming took 0 bases from V and 1 from J; bases not matched to a gene: 5. The CDR3 consists of 16 residues. Germline V lookup: CDR1 SGHRS, CDR2 YFSETQ. CDR3 sequence: CASSLGTGTGNTEAFF. DNA for the CDR3: TGCGCCAGCAGCTTGGGGACTGGGACAGGGAACACTGAAGCTTTCTTT.

The chain joins TRBV2 to TRBJ1-2; no firm D call. The germline CDR1 and CDR2 sequences are SNHLY and FYNNEI. The germline V and J ends were trimmed by 3 bases and 8 bases, with 10 bases remaining between them. The CDR3 runs 12 residues. The CDR3 DNA follows: TGTGCCAGCAGTGATTGGGTTAGCGGCTACACCTTC. Encoded protein: CASSDWVSGYTF.

This chain connects TRBV18 to TRBJ1-2, with 7 bases matching TRBD1. After removal of 3 bases from V and 8 bases from J, the junction contained 6 bases not matched to a gene. Looked up from germline, CDR1 is KGHSH and CDR2 is LQKENI. CDR3 length: 13 residues. CDR3 nucleotide sequence: TGTGCCAGCTCACCCGACAGGGTCGACGGCTACACCTTC. It codes for CASSPDRVDGYTF.

The CDR3 sequence: CSADTGGSGNTIYF. The CDR3 bases are TGCAGCGCCGACACAGGGGGCTCTGGAAACACCATATATTTT. The chain couples TRBV29-1 to TRBJ1-3; TRBD1 agrees at 8 bases. V lost 7 bases to trimming and J lost 0 bases; unmatched junction nucleotides: 5. This CDR3 is built from 14 residues. CDR1 SQVTM and CDR2 ANQGSEA come from the germline V gene.

The chain carries TRBV5-4 and TRBJ2-7; 10 bases map to TRBD2. V shed 3 bases and J 0 bases; nucleotides not matched to a gene: 3. The V gene's germline CDR1 is SGHNT and CDR2 YYREEE (reference sequence). The CDR3 loop spans 15 amino acids. CDR3 residues: CASSSWTSGSYEQYF. CDR3 coding DNA: TGTGCCAGCAGCTCCTGGACTAGCGGCTCCTACGAGCAGTACTTC. Using reference TRBV5-4 and TRBJ2-7 for the parts outside the CDR3, the full variable domain is ETGVTQSPTHLIKTRGQQVTLRCSSQSGHNTVSWYQQALGQGPQFIFQYYREEENGRGNFPPRFSGLQFPNYSSELNVNALELDDSALYLCASSSWTSGSYEQYFGPGTRLTVT.

V and J are TRBV5-1 and TRBJ1-4, with unresolved D. CDR1 is SGHRS, CDR2 YFSETQ, per germline. Trimming removed 1 base from V and 4 bases from J, with 8 bases in between. The CDR3 is 14 amino acids. CDR3 amino acids: CASSLRGDNEKLFF. The CDR3 DNA sequence: TGCGCCAGCAGCTTGAGAGGAGATAATGAAAAACTGTTTTTT.

V and J are TRBV6-2 or TRBV6-3 and TRBJ2-6; 7 nucleotides match TRBD1. The CDR3 consists of 18 residues. In germline, CDR1 is MNHEY, CDR2 SVGEGT. V was pared by 4 bases and J by 1 base, with 10 bases of the junction left unmatched. CDR3 region: CASSLSTGYPSGANVLTF. DNA for the CDR3: TGTGCCAGCAGTTTATCGACAGGGTATCCATCTGGGGCCAACGTCCTGACTTTC.

This chain uses TRBV5-1 with TRBJ2-1, with 15 bases aligning to TRBD2. The CDR3 length is 19 residues. After removal of 5 bases from V and 3 bases from J, the junction contained 12 bases not matched to a gene. Looked up from germline, CDR1 is SGHRS and CDR2 is YFSETQ. This CDR3 is CASRSGTSGRSPLYNEQFF. The CDR3 DNA sequence: TGCGCCAGCAGATCCGGGACTAGCGGGAGGTCCCCCCTCTACAATGAGCAGTTCTTC.

The gene calls are TRBV27 and TRBJ2-7; 11 nucleotides align to TRBD2. From germline, CDR1 is MNHEY and CDR2 SMNVEV (reference sequence). The CDR3 is made up of 17 amino acids. V shed 0 bases and J 0 bases; nucleotides not matched to a gene: 4. The CDR3 bases are TGTGCCAGCAGTTTATCCCCTAGCGGGAGGCGCTCCTACGAGCAGTACTTC. Translation gives CASSLSPSGRRSYEQYF.

The genes are TRBV5-1 and TRBJ1-2; 7 nucleotides align to TRBD1. The CDR3 is 13 amino acids. Germline CDR1 SGHRS, CDR2 YFSETQ. Unmatched junction bases numbered 8, after V lost 4 bases and J lost 8 bases. The CDR3 DNA reads TGCGCCAGCAGCATTGGACAGGAGGGGGGCTACACCTTC. Translating gives CASSIGQEGGYTF.

V gene TRBV5-1 combines with J gene TRBJ2-7; a possible D gene is TRBD2 (5 bases). This CDR3 comprises 13 residues. V was trimmed by 4 bases and J by 9 bases, leaving 17 bases between them. In germline, CDR1 is SGHRS, CDR2 YFSETQ. The CDR3: CASSTEGLPGQYF. For the CDR3, the DNA is TGCGCCAGCAGCACCGAAGGACTCCCGGGGCAGTACTTC.

The chain uses TRBV7-9 and TRBJ2-3; 10 bases are shared with TRBD2. Germline CDR1 reads SEHNR; CDR2 reads FQNEAQ (reference sequence). The CDR3 length is 17 residues. Trimming cost V 5 bases and J 1 base; bases outside gene matches: 9. The CDR3 DNA is TGTGCCAGCAGCCGAGGGACTAGCGCAAGGGGCACAGATACGCAGTATTTT. Translating it yields CASSRGTSARGTDTQYF.

In the case of this clone: The germline gene is not matched at one end of the junction; a read error may be the cause. The genes are TRBV30 and TRBJ1-2; 7 positions agree with TRBD1. This CDR3 has 13 residues. CDR1 is GTSNPN, CDR2 SVGIG, per germline (reference sequence). The chain's CDR3 is CARRGTDNYGYTF. The CDR3 DNA reads TGTGCCCGGAGAGGGACAGATAACTATGGCTACACCTTC.

This clone has only a few counts. This chain connects TRBV24-1 to TRBJ1-1; D possibly corresponds to TRBD1 (5 bases). This CDR3 has 13 amino acids. V was pared by 4 bases and J by 7 bases, with 12 bases between. Germline V CDR1 and CDR2: KGHDR, SFDVKD. The CDR3 coding sequence is TGTGCCACCAGTGAACCAGGGCGTGATGAAGCTTTCTTT. Protein: CATSEPGRDEAFF.

To note about this clone: This CDR3 is also generated by other DNA sequences in the sample. The chain has TRBV18 and TRBJ2-5, with TRBD2 as a possible D gene (5 bases). This CDR3 comprises 13 residues. Trimming left V 3 bases short and J 2 bases short, with 7 bases between. CDR1 KGHSH and CDR2 LQKENI come from the germline V gene. The CDR3 coding sequence is TGTGCCAGCTCACCTCGGGGACAAGAGACCCAGTACTTC. Its translation is CASSPRGQETQYF.

The chain employs TRBV5-4 and TRBJ2-6, with 9 bases lining up with TRBD1. The CDR3 length is 18 residues. The junction had 10 bases not matched to a gene; V was cut back by 4 bases and J by 2 bases. Germline lookup yields CDR1 SGHNT and CDR2 YYREEE (reference sequence). This CDR3 reads CASSQYGTGNPGANVLTF. CDR3 in DNA: TGTGCCAGCAGCCAATACGGGACAGGGAACCCTGGGGCCAACGTCCTGACTTTC.

This chain connects TRBV28 to TRBJ2-4; no reliable D call. CDR1 and CDR2 from the germline V gene are MDHEN and SYDVKM. The CDR3 is 15 amino acids. Trimming removed 2 bases from V and 1 base from J, with 9 bases in between. CDR3 DNA: TGTGCCAGCAGTTTAGGGTCGCGGGCCAAAAACATTCAGTACTTC. This encodes CASSLGSRAKNIQYF.

V is TRBV4-1 and J is TRBJ1-2; D unresolved. Trimming took off 1 base at V and 6 bases at J, with 15 bases between the two ends. This CDR3 is built from 15 residues. Germline lookup yields CDR1 MGHRA and CDR2 YSYEKL. This chain's CDR3 is CASSQGELLSDGYTF. In DNA form, the CDR3 reads TGCGCCAGCAGCCAAGGAGAACTATTATCGGATGGCTACACCTTC.

A single count supports this clone. The J gene is TRBJ2-7, the V gene TRBV28, with D unclear. Germline V gives CDR1 MDHEN, CDR2 SYDVKM. The CDR3 is made up of 13 amino acids. V dropped 1 base and J dropped 5 bases, with 9 bases sitting between them. CDR3: CASSLSGLDEQYF. The CDR3 DNA sequence: TGTGCCAGCAGTTTATCTGGGCTCGACGAGCAGTACTTC.

V and J are TRBV5-1 and TRBJ2-2; the D is unclear. The germline V gene has CDR1 SGHRS and CDR2 YFSETQ. The CDR3 sequence is 14 residues long. V gave up 1 base and J gave up 5 bases, with 9 bases separating them. CDR3: CASSLFPVTGELFF. The CDR3 DNA reads TGCGCCAGCAGCTTGTTTCCCGTAACCGGGGAGCTGTTTTTT.

The V gene is TRBV7-6, the J gene TRBJ1-3; no reliable D call. The CDR3 is 13 residues long. The germline CDR1 and CDR2 sequences are SGHVS and FNYEAQ. Trimming took off 6 bases at V and 7 bases at J, with 13 bases between the two ends. Here the CDR3 DNA reads TGTGCCAGCAGTGTCCGGGTCGGGAACACCATATATTTT. Its translation: CASSVRVGNTIYF.